This TCR beta chain was recorded in a study of T cell changes during pregnancy in multiple sclerosis. The CDR3 spans 13 residues. V lost 0 bases and J lost 5, with 8 bases in between. Germline V lookup: CDR1 SGHRS, CDR2 YFSETQ. Concerning this clone: This sample includes further DNA sequences coding for the same CDR3.

Measured with immunoSEQ multiplex PCR; TCRdb has only the in-frame clones, and not every one. The table lists 65,000 to 70,000 clones, 80% to 95% of them singletons. The source of this sequence is a female donor with multiple sclerosis, enrolled in a pregnancy study. V gene TRBV5-1 combines with J gene TRBJ1-2; D call uncertain. The material was peripheral blood, obtained in the first trimester of pregnancy. The CDR3 region has the DNA TGCGCCAGCAGCTTGGGGTCGGGTTATGGCTACACCTTC. As protein: CASSLGSGYGYTF.